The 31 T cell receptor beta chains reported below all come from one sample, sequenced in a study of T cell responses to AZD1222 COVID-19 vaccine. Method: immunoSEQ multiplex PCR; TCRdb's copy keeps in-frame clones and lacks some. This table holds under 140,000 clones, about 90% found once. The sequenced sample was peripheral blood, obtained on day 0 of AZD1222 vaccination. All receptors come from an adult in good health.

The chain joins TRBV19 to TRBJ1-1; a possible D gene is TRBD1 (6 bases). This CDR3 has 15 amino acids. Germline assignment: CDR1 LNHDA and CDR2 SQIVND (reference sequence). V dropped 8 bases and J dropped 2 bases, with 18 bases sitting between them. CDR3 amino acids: CASRTRDTGNTEAFF. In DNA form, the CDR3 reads TGTGCCAGTCGGACCCGGGACACGGGTAACACTGAAGCTTTCTTT.

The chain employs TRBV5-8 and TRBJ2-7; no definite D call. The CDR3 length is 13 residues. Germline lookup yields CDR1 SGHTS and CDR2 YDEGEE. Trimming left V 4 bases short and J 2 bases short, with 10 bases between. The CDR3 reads CASSPFVTYEQYF. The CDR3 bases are TGTGCCAGCAGCCCCTTTGTTACCTACGAGCAGTACTTC.

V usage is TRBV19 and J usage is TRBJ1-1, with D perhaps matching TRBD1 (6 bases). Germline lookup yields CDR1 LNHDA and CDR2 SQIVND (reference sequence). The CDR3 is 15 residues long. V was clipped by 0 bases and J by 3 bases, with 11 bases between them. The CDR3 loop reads CASSIEGTGYTEAFF. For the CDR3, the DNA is TGTGCCAGTAGTATAGAAGGAACAGGGTACACTGAAGCTTTCTTT. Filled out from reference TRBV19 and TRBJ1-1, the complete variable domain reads DGGITQSPKYLFRKEGQNVTLSCEQNLNHDAMYWYRQDPGQGLRLIYYSQIVNDFQKGDIAEGYSVSREKKESFPLTVTSAQKNPTAFYLCASSIEGTGYTEAFFGQGTRLTVV.

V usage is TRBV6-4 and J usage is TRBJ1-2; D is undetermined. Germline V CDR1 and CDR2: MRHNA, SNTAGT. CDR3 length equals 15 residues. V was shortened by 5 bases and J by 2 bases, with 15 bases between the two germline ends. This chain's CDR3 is CASSRTAQANYGYTF. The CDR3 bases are TGTGCCAGCAGTAGGACGGCTCAGGCAAACTATGGCTACACCTTC.

The CDR3 protein is CASSPGTSIGKNIQYF. The CDR3 DNA reads TGTGCCAGCAGTCCAGGGACAAGTATTGGCAAAAACATTCAGTACTTC. This chain uses TRBV28 with TRBJ2-4; D possibly corresponds to TRBD1 (6 bases). Germline CDR1 and CDR2: MDHEN and SYDVKM. This CDR3 region has 16 residues. V gave up 5 bases and J gave up 3 bases, with 17 bases separating them.

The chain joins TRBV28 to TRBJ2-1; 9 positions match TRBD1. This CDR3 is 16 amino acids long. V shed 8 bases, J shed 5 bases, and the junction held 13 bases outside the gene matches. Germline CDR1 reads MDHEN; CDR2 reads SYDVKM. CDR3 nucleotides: TGTGCCAGCCGTAGAACCGGGACAGGGCTTAACAATGAGCAGTTCTTC. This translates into CASRRTGTGLNNEQFF.

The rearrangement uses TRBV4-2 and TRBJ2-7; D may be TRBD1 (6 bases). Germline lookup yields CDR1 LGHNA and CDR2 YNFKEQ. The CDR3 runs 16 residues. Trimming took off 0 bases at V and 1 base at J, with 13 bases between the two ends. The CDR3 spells CASSQDFGTPSYEQYF. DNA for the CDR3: TGTGCCAGCAGCCAAGATTTCGGGACACCTTCCTACGAGCAGTACTTC.

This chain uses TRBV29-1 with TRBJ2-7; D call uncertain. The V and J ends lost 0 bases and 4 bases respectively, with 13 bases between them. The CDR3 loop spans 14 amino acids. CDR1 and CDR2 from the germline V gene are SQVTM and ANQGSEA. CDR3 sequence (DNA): TGCAGCGTTGAAGAGGGGTCGGTGGGATACGAGCAGTACTTC. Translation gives CSVEEGSVGYEQYF.

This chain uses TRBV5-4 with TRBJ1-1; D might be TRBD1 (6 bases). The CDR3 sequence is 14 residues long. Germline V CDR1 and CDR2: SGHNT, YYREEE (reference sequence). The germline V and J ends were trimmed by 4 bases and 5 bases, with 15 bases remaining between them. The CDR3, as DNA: TGTGCCAGCAGCGTTCGCAGGGGTTTGACTGAAGCTTTCTTT. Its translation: CASSVRRGLTEAFF.

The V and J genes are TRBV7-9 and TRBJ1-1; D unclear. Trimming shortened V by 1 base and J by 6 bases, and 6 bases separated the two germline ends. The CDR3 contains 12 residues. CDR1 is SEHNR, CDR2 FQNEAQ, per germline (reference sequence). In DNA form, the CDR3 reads TGTGCCAGCAGCTTAGGTTACGCTGAAGCTTTCTTT. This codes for CASSLGYAEAFF.

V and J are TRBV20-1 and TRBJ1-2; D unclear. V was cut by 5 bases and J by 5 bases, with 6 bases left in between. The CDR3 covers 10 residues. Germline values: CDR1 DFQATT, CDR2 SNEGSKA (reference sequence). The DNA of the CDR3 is TGCAGTGCTCTGGAATATGGCTACACCTTC. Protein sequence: CSALEYGYTF.

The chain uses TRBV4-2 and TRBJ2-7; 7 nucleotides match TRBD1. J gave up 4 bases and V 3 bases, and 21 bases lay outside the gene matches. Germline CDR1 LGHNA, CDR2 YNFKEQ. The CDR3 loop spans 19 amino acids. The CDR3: CASSHRLAGTETNLYEQYF. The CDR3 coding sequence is TGTGCCAGCAGCCACCGCCTTGCCGGGACAGAGACAAACTTATACGAGCAGTACTTC.

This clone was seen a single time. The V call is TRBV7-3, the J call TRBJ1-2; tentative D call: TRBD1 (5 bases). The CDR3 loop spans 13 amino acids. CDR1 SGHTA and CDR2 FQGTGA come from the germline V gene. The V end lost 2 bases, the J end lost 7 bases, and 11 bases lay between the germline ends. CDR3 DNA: TGTGCCAGCAGCTTAGGGGGAGAGGCTGGCTACACCTTC. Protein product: CASSLGGEAGYTF.

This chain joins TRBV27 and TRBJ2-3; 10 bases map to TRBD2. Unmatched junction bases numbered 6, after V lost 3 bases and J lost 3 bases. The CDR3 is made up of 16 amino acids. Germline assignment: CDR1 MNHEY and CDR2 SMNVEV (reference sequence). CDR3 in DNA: TGTGCCAGCAGTTTGTCAGCGGGGGGGCTTACAGATACGCAGTATTTT. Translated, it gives CASSLSAGGLTDTQYF.

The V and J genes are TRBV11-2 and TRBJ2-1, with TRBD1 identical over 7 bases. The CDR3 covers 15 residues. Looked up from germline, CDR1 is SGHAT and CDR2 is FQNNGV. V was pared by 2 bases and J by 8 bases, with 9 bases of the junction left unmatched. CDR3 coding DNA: TGTGCCAGCAGCTTAACCCCGACAGGGCGGGATGAGCAGTTCTTC. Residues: CASSLTPTGRDEQFF.

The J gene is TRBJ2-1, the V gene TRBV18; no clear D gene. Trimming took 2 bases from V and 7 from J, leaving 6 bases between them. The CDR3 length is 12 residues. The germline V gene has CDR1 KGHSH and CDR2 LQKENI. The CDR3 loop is CASSPLGNEQFF. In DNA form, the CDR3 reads TGTGCCAGCTCACCATTGGGGAATGAGCAGTTCTTC.

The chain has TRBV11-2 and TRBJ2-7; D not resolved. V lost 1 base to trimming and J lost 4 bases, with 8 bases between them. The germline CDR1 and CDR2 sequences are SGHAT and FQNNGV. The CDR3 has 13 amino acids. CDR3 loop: CASSLGAAYEQYF. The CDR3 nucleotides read TGTGCCAGCAGCTTAGGGGCGGCGTACGAGCAGTACTTC. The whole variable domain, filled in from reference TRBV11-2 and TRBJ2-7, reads EAGVAQSPRYKIIEKRQSVAFWCNPISGHATLYWYQQILGQGPKLLIQFQNNGVVDDSQLPKDRFSAERLKGVDSTLKIQPAKLEDSAVYLCASSLGAAYEQYFGPGTRLTVT.

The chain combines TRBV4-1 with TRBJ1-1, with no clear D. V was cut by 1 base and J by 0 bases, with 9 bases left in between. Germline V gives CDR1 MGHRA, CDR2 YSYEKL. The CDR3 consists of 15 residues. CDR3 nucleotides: TGCGCCAGCAGCCAAGGGCACACCATGAACACTGAAGCTTTCTTT. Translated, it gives CASSQGHTMNTEAFF.

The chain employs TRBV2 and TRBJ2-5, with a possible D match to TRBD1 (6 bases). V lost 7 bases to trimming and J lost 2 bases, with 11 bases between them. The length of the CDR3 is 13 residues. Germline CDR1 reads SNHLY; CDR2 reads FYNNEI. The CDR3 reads CASIGGQQETQYF. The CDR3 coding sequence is TGTGCCAGCATCGGAGGACAGCAAGAGACCCAGTACTTC.

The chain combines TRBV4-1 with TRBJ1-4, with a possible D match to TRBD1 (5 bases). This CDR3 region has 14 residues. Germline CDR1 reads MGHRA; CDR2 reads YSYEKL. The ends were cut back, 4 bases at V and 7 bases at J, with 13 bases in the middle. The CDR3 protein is CASSPWGSGEKLFF. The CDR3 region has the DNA TGCGCCAGCAGCCCTTGGGGGTCGGGTGAAAAACTGTTTTTT.

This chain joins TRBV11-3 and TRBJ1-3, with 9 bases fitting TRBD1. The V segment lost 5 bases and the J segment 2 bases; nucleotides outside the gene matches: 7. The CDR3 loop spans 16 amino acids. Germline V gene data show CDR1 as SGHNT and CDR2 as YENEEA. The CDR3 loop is CASSVLQGAPGNTIYF. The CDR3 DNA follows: TGTGCCAGCAGCGTATTACAGGGGGCACCTGGAAACACCATATATTTT.

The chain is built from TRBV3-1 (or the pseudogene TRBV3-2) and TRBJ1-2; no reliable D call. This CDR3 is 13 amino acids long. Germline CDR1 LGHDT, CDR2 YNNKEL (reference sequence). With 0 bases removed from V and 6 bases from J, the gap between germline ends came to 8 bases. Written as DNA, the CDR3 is TGTGCCAGCAGCCAAGATACTGTGAATGGCTACACCTTC. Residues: CASSQDTVNGYTF.

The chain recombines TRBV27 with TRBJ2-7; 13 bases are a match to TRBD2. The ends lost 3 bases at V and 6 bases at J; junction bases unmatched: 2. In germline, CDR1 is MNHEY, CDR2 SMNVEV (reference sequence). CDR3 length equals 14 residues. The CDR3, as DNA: TGTGCCAGCAGTTTTACTAGCGGGGGGGTCGAGCAGTACTTC. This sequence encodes CASSFTSGGVEQYF.

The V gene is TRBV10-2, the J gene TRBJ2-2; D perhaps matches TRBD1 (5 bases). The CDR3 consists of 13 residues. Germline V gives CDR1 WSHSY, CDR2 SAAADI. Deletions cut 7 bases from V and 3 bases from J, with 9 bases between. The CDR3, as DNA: TGCGCCAGCACCGACAGATACACCGGGGAGCTGTTTTTT. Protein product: CASTDRYTGELFF.

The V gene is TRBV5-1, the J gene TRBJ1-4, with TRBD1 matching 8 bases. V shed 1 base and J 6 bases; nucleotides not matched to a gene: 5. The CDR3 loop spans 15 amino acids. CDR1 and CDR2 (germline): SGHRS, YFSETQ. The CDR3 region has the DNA TGCGCCAGCAGCTTGTACCAGGGGGCGGATGAAAAACTGTTTTTT. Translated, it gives CASSLYQGADEKLFF.

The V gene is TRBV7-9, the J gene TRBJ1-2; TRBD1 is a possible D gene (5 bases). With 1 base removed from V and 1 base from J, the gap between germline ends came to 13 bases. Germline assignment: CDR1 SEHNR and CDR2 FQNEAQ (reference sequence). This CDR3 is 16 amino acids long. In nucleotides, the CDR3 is TGTGCCAGCAGCTTAGGTGGGAGGGGATTTAACTATGGCTACACCTTC. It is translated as CASSLGGRGFNYGYTF.

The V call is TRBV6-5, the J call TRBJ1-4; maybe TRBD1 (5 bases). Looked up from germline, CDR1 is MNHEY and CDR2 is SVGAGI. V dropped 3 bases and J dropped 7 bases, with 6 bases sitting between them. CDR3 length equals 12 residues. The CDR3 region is CASSYQGEKLFF. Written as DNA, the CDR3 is TGTGCCAGCAGTTATCAGGGTGAAAAACTGTTTTTT.

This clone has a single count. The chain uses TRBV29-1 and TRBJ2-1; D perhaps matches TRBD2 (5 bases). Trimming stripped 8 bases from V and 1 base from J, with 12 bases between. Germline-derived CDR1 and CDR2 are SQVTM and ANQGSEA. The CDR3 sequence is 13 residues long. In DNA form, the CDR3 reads TGCAGCAGCTCTAGCAGTTCCTACAATGAGCAGTTCTTC. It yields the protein CSSSSSSYNEQFF.

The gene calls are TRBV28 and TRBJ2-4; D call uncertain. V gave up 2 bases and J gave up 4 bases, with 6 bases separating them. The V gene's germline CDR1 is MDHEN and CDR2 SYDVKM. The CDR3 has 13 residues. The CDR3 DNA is TGTGCCAGCAGTTTAGGCAGTAAAAACATTCAGTACTTC. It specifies CASSLGSKNIQYF.

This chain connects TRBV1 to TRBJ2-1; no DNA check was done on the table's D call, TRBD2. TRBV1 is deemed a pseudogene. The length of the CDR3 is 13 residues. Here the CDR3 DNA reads TGCACCAGCAGCCGACTCCTCACTAGCGAGCAGTTCTTC. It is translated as CTSSRLLTSEQFF.

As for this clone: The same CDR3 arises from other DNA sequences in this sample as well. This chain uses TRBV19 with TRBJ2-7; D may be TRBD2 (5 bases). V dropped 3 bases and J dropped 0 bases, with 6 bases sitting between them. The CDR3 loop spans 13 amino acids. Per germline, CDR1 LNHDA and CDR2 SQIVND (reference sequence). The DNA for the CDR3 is TGTGCCAGTAGTATCGGGATCTCCTACGAGCAGTACTTC. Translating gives CASSIGISYEQYF. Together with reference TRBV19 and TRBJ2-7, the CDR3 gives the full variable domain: DGGITQSPKYLFRKEGQNVTLSCEQNLNHDAMYWYRQDPGQGLRLIYYSQIVNDFQKGDIAEGYSVSREKKESFPLTVTSAQKNPTAFYLCASSIGISYEQYFGPGTRLTVT.